This TCR beta chain was profiled in a study of cytomegalovirus exposure and HLA in healthy donors. Study-wide findings and caveats: Accurate predictions that matched the HLA-A and HLA-B alleles of most subjects were reportedly made from TCR beta sequences. Cytomegalovirus status was reportedly diagnosed by the classifier with high specificity and sensitivity. Investigators reported about 160 TCR beta chains as tied to cytomegalovirus.

The PCR ran on 60 Vbeta and 13 Jbeta primers. The protocol was immunoSEQ multiplex PCR, while the TCRdb copy is restricted to in-frame clones and leaves out a portion. Among around 110,000 clones listed, 80% were seen once. In this sample, this clone turned up a few times. What it binds is unknown. The germline CDR1 and CDR2 sequences are MDHEN and SYDVKM. The CDR3 runs 17 residues. Trimming took 1 base from V and 7 from J, leaving 22 bases between them. This sequence originates from a man aged 25 to 40 in good health and CMV-seronegative. The J gene is TRBJ1-1, the V gene TRBV28; a weak D match, TRBD1 (5 bases). The specimen sequenced was PBMCs. In nucleotides, the CDR3 is TGTGCCAGCAGTTTATCATCTTGGGGCCTTGGAGGGATTGAAGCTTTCTTT. This codes for CASSLSSWGLGGIEAFF. Together with reference TRBV28 and TRBJ1-1, the CDR3 gives the full variable domain: DVKVTQSSRYLVKRTGEKVFLECVQDMDHENMFWYRQDPGLGLRLIYFSYDVKMKEKGDIPEGYSVSREKKERFSLILESASTNQTSMYLCASSLSSWGLGGIEAFFGQGTRLTVV.